The present T cell receptor (beta chain) was sequenced within a study of T-cell reconstitution after alpha-beta-depleted transplantation in children. Germline CDR1 is DFQATT and CDR2 is SNEGSKA (reference sequence). V shed 6 bases, J shed 2 bases, and the junction held 8 bases outside the gene matches. The CDR3 sequence is 14 residues long. Preparation of the TCRbeta library used unique molecular identifiers. MiXCR, applied by TCRdb to the PCR reads, yields one record per CDR3 protein. The sample yields fewer than 550,000 distinct CDR3 sequences, approximately 10% seen once. Study conclusions and caveats: Approximately two months post-transplant, alpha-beta T cells reportedly originated from several hundred expanded graft clones. Certain patients had high TCRbeta diversity at day 60, and it came from recipient T cells and thymic progenitors that survived. It was newly produced T cells that mostly accounted for T-cell counts and diversity one year after transplant.

This clonotype was detected many times. Its antigen is unknown. Sequencing used PBMCs, obtained before TCRalphabeta/CD19-depleted stem cell transplant. V is TRBV20-1 and J is TRBJ2-5; 8 nucleotides match TRBD1. This clonotype was obtained from a child aged 2-9 years with inherited bone marrow failure, due to receive a stem cell transplant. This chain's CDR3 is CSARPRQGQETQYF. CDR3 bases: TGCAGTGCCCGCCCCAGACAGGGGCAAGAGACCCAGTACTTC.